This T cell receptor beta chain was sequenced during a study of T-cell reconstitution after alpha-beta-depleted transplantation in children. During its preparation, the TCRbeta library received unique molecular identifiers. TCRdb re-derived calls from the PCR reads in MiXCR, one entry per CDR3 protein. The profile shows a few hundred thousand distinct CDR3 sequences, more than 10% of them singletons. The source was PBMCs, collected from the stem cell graft. This TCR was recovered from a human donor who donated a stem cell graft to a child with Fanconi anemia.

The CDR3 protein is CASSLSPEPSTDTQYF. The CDR3 DNA reads as TGTGCCAGCAGCTTATCCCCAGAACCTAGCACAGATACGCAGTATTTT. The chain is built from TRBV11-3 and TRBJ2-3; D unresolved. CDR3 length equals 16 residues. Trimming removed 2 bases at V and 0 bases at J, with 12 bases between. CDR1 and CDR2 (germline): SGHNT, YENEEA. The entire variable domain, with the rest obtained from reference TRBV11-3 and TRBJ2-3, is as follows: EAGVVQSPRYKIIEKKQPVAFWCNPISGHNTLYWYLQNLGQGPELLIRYENEEAVDDSQLPKDRFSAERLKGVDSTLKIQPAELGDSAVYLCASSLSPEPSTDTQYFGPGTRLTVL.